Listed below are T cell receptor beta chains from one sample, sequenced in a study of cytomegalovirus exposure and HLA in healthy donors. Sequencing was performed with immunoSEQ multiplex PCR; in TCRdb, only in-frame clones are kept and a portion is missing. The table includes approximately 160,000 clones, around 75% detected once. The sequencing input was PBMCs. These TCRs come from a male donor in good health and CMV-seronegative. CDR3s include the opening cysteine and the closing phenylalanine or tryptophan. The order of the fields is clone size, D gene, V gene, J gene, CDR3 DNA, CDR3 protein. The D gene is left open where the match is weak. Some rows have no size entry. The others give once, few or many, or a class for an expanded clone.

>.|.|TRBV11-2|TRBJ2-5
TGTGCCAGCAGCTTCCGCGGGACGGTAGGAGAGACCCAGTACTTC
CASSFRGTVGETQYF
>.|TRBD1|TRBV28|TRBJ1-2
TGTGCCAGCAGTTTGGACAGGGGGAACTATGGCTACACCTTC
CASSLDRGNYGYTF
>few|.|TRBV5-1|TRBJ2-3
TGCGCCAGCAGCTTGGGACTAGAAGTAGATACGCAGTATTTT
CASSLGLEVDTQYF
>once|TRBD1|TRBV2|TRBJ1-6
TGTGCCAGCAGTGAGGACAGGGGGCGCAGGCCACCCCTCCACTTT
CASSEDRGRRPPLHF
>.|.|TRBV27|TRBJ2-7
TGTGCCAGCAGCCTATACAGCGGCGAGCAGTACTTC
CASSLYSGEQYF
>few|.|TRBV19|TRBJ2-3
TGTGCCAGTAGTCCTTGGGAGGACCTCCTTACGCAGTATTTT
CASSPWEDLLTQYF
>few|TRBD1|TRBV5-6|TRBJ1-5
TGTGCCAGCAGCCGACAGGGGGATTATAGCAATCAGCCCCAGCATTTT
CASSRQGDYSNQPQHF
>.|.|TRBV2|TRBJ2-7
TGTGCCGGAGGGCGGGGATACGAGCAGTACTTC
CAGGRGYEQYF
>.|.|TRBV7-2|TRBJ2-5
TGTGCCAGCAGCTTAGGGCAGGGGGAGACCCAGTACTTC
CASSLGQGETQYF
>.|TRBD2|TRBV28|TRBJ2-1
TGTGCCAGCAGTCAAGCTAGCGGGAAGACGGACGAGCAGTTCTTC
CASSQASGKTDEQFF
>.|TRBD2|TRBV4-2|TRBJ2-3
TGTGCCAGCAGACCGACTAGCGGGAGGAGGGCAGATACGCAGTATTTT
CASRPTSGRRADTQYF
>.|.|TRBV5-4|TRBJ2-5
TGTGCCAGCAGTTCGTTTCAGGGGAGTCAAGAGACCCAGTACTTC
CASSSFQGSQETQYF
>.|TRBD1|TRBV7-2|TRBJ2-5
TGTGCCAGCAGCCTAGCCGGGACAGGGAAAGAGACCCAGTACTTC
CASSLAGTGKETQYF
>.|.|TRBV28|TRBJ2-3
TGTGCCACCCGGGCACAGGGGACTGTCACAGATACGCAGTATTTT
CATRAQGTVTDTQYF
>few|.|TRBV6-6|TRBJ1-4
TGTGCCAGCAGTTACTCAGGGGGTGAAAAACTGTTTTTT
CASSYSGGEKLFF
>.|.|TRBV5-1|TRBJ1-2
TGCGCCAGCAGCCCGTCCGACAGATATGGCTACACCTTC
CASSPSDRYGYTF
>few|TRBD1|TRBV5-8|TRBJ1-5
TGTGCCAGCACCCCCAAGGGACAGAGCAATCAGCCCCAGCATTTT
CASTPKGQSNQPQHF
>few|.|TRBV19|TRBJ1-5
TGTGCCAGTAGTATGTCAGGGTCGGCCAATCAGCCCCAGCATTTT
CASSMSGSANQPQHF
>.|TRBD2|TRBV5-1|TRBJ2-1
TGCGCCAGCAGTCCTAATCCTAGCGGGGGTAGGGGAGAGCAGTTCTTC
CASSPNPSGGRGEQFF
>.|.|TRBV7-3|TRBJ2-1
TGTGCCAGCAGCCTGACGAATCTAGCATCCAATGAGCAGTTCTTC
CASSLTNLASNEQFF
>.|.|TRBV5-5|TRBJ1-1
TGTGCCAGCAGCTTGGATGTCTATGGTGAAGCTTTCTTT
CASSLDVYGEAFF
>.|.|TRBV7-9|TRBJ1-6
TGTTCCAGCAGCAATATACAGGGCGGGGGGCGGTCACCCCTCCACTTT
CSSSNIQGGGRSPLHF
>few|TRBD1|TRBV28|TRBJ1-2
TGTGCCAGCAGCCCAGGGGGGACAGGGGTTGAATATGGGTATGGCTACACCTTC
CASSPGGTGVEYGYGYTF
>.|TRBD1|TRBV27|TRBJ2-7
TGTGCCAGCCGGGACAGGAACTTCTACGAGCAGTACTTC
CASRDRNFYEQYF
>.|.|TRBV6-1|TRBJ1-2
TGTGCCAGCAGTGCGGAAAAAGGGGCGTCAAACTATGGCTACACCTTC
CASSAEKGASNYGYTF
>.|TRBD1|TRBV28|TRBJ2-7
TGTGCCAGCACCATCGCTTTGGGACAGGGTGCCGAGCAGTACTTC
CASTIALGQGAEQYF
>.|.|TRBV11-2|TRBJ2-1
TGTGCCAGCAGCCCTCAAATGGGCCCCTACAATGAGCAGTTCTTC
CASSPQMGPYNEQFF